This T cell receptor (beta chain) was sequenced for a study of blood T cell repertoires in COVID-19. TCRdb's copy holds only in-frame clones and misses some; the assay was immunoSEQ multiplex PCR. The sample consists of around 300,000 clones, 89% of them appearing once. The length of the CDR3 is 16 residues. V dropped 9 bases and J dropped 1; count of bases not matched to a gene: 11. Looked up from germline, CDR1 is LNHDA and CDR2 is SQIVND (reference sequence). Sequences were obtained from PBMCs or T cells enriched from blood (not recorded which). This TCR was sampled from a woman aged 40 to 55 who had recovered from COVID-19. V gene TRBV19 combines with J gene TRBJ1-5; 8 bases are a match to TRBD1. Here the CDR3 reads CASVAAGGKSNQPQHF. CDR3 DNA: TGTGCCAGCGTGGCAGCAGGGGGCAAAAGCAATCAGCCCCAGCATTTT.